The TCR beta chain under discussion was sequenced for a study of cytomegalovirus exposure and HLA in healthy donors (dated by TCRdb to the late 2010s). About the full investigation: An earlier analysis of roughly 500 of the donors reported roughly 300 Gb of sequence data and about 120 million unique TCR beta sequences obtained from around 180 million T cells. About 300 gigabases of sequencing data and approximately 93 million unique TCR sequences were included in an early release covering several hundred HLA-typed donors. Of the roughly 400 genotyped donors, 70% to 90% were placed in the genetic ancestry cluster associated with self-reported Caucasian donors. The study aimed to test whether signatures of past pathogen exposure could be identified by cataloging public T cell receptors. Using immunosequencing, the study profiled T cell repertoires from about 650 subjects and related those repertoires to cytomegalovirus serostatus. In addition to the first cohort of about 650 subjects, a separate validation cohort of 130 or so different subjects was used. High-throughput TCR immunosequencing, statistical association of individual TCRs with disease status, and machine learning were combined to predict cytomegalovirus infection status. To study patterns of TCR occurrence, a later analysis re-analyzed previously published TCR beta repertoires from around 700 donors and added high-resolution HLA genotyping. In the later analysis, no new phenotypic data were used to find candidate immune exposures; instead, reliance was placed on TCR beta sequences and their occurrence across donors. To decide whether each TCR beta V gene segment behaved as functional or pseudogenic, an earlier analysis of fewer than 750 of the donors relied on high-throughput TCR beta sequencing. Donor age, sex, ethnicity and CMV serostatus were collected together with the repertoire data. In a later genetic analysis, genome-wide SNP genotypes for about three fifths of the roughly 670 donors were used, and that subset was treated as a discovery cohort. Every discovery cohort repertoire had been produced on one sequencing platform. HLA typing included class I and class II loci at four-digit resolution. Typing coverage differed by locus: A, B, C, DRB1 and DQB1 were typed in about 629-640 donors, DQA1 in around 500, DPA1 in some 600, and DPB1 in around 490. Several DR-DQ haplotypes were treated as single units for association and clustering because of strong linkage in the cohort. Across under 500 genotyped donors of the cohort, an average of about 200,000 unique TCR beta nucleotide sequences per donor were sequenced, and about a sixth of those sequences were non-productive. Here is what the overall study found, with its caveats: Because the 87-base-pair reads could not distinguish some IMGT-functional V segments, including TRBV6-2 and TRBV6-3, those segments were excluded. A later genetic analysis reported fewer N-insertions in productive TCRs among donors in an Asian-associated ancestry cluster than the approximately 700-donor mean. A later analysis associated 17,000 or so TCR beta sequences with specific HLA alleles at a false discovery rate of 0.05. Because HLA typing was unavailable for some donors at each locus, only the typed subset was used in association tests. A further reported finding was that TCR beta sequences accurately predicted the HLA-A and HLA-B alleles for most subjects in the first cohort. In an earlier analysis of 587 of the donors, most TCR beta V segments appeared in productive rearrangements about 87% or about 30% of the time, broadly matching IMGT annotations. Roughly uniform sequencing depth across donors was assumed in presence/absence analyses, although this assumption may not hold. According to a later analysis, parvovirus B19, influenza, CMV and Epstein-Barr virus appeared linked to several top co-occurrence clusters. Correlated functional status among segregating V segments might be attributable to linkage disequilibrium, but an unknown experimental factor could not be ruled out. In a later analysis, HLA-associated TCR beta chains were found to be more clonally expanded and to have lower generation probabilities than equally common non-associated chains. The study gave a list of 150 to 200 TCR beta chains associated with cytomegalovirus. The earlier analysis of a few hundred of the donors excluded roughly 17 rarely observed V segments, including chromosome 9 orphons, because counts were too low. A group of highly shared sequence variants was considered likely to be a technical artifact of the sequencing pipeline. Across donors, most TCR sequences were observed very rarely, whereas some public TCRs were present in many individuals. Cytomegalovirus status was reported to be diagnosed by the classifier with high specificity and sensitivity in both the original and validation cohorts. Most CMV-associated TCR beta chains appeared to be HLA-restricted in a later analysis, and the HLA associations seemed to be driven largely by CMV exposure. For the cohort, immune exposure information was limited to CMV serostatus. The authors suggested that the approach could potentially be extended to other disease states and immunological phenotypes. A later genetic analysis associated a missense DCLRE1C variant with V-gene and J-gene trimming of TCR beta chains, and an independent cohort replicated the association. In vitro tests confirmed that a few of the cytomegalovirus-associated TCR beta chains recognize cytomegalovirus antigens. The cohort was sequenced for TCR beta chains only, and without alpha or paired-chain data the features that could be detected were limited. According to a later analysis, TCR association rates differed among HLA loci, with DRB1 alleles showing the most associated TCRs and HLA-C alleles showing the fewest. Strong co-occurrence of HLA alleles, especially DR and DQ, made assigning TCR associations to individual alleles difficult.

The cohort comprised fewer than 750 healthy bone marrow donors. At the time of sampling, all cohort members were nominally healthy, though unrecorded immune exposures were likely present. The donor tested CMV seronegative, placing the donor among the 350 or so seronegative members of the cohort. A peripheral blood sample was collected from each donor, and TCR beta sequencing was performed on peripheral blood mononuclear cells. Genomic DNA extraction from the blood cell samples was performed with the Qiagen DNeasy Blood Extraction Kit. Receptor libraries were prepared by the immunoSEQ multiplex PCR assay. The multiplex PCR relied on a mix of 60 forward primers for TCR Vbeta segments and 13 reverse primers for TCR Jbeta segments. The CDR3 region of rearranged TCR beta genes was amplified from genomic DNA with a multiplex PCR assay. The amplified TCR beta libraries were sequenced on the Illumina HiSeq System as 87-base-pair reads. The published analysis was carried out like this. A later analysis counted tens of millions of unique TCR beta chains across the approximately 700 repertoires, and roughly 11 million of these chains were shared by at least two donors. To remove PCR and sequencing errors, raw reads were error-corrected and collapsed into unique sequences using a nearest-neighbor algorithm that merged closely related sequences. CDR3 sequences were aligned to IMGT reference sequences to assign V, D and J gene segments. For a sequence to be retained, a match of at least six nucleotides was required to both a V gene segment and a J gene segment. Rearrangements were classified as productive when the CDR3 lacked stop codons and remained in frame with V and J, and all other rearrangements were classified as non-productive. Following IMGT convention, CDR3 was defined as the stretch from the second conserved V-encoded cysteine up to the conserved J-encoded phenylalanine. The earlier analysis of roughly 590 of the donors excluded sequences that lacked an unambiguous match to a single V gene segment. In an earlier analysis of several hundred of the donors, a V segment was called functional when productive rearrangements were above 56.7%, and segregating when the standard deviation between donors exceeded 5%. To diagnose cytomegalovirus status from the catalog of TCR beta chain sequences, a statistical classification framework was built. V and J gene assignment, in a later analysis, came from comparing TCR nucleotide sequences with IMGT/GENE-DB human TR gene sequences. The TCRdist pipeline was used in a later analysis to assign CDR3 sequences and most-parsimonious VDJ recombination scenarios. In a later analysis, every TCR beta chain was defined by the combination of its CDR3 amino acid sequence and its V-gene family, and reads without a unique V-gene family were dropped. As a way to deal with suspected cross-contamination and a sequencing artifact, a later analysis dropped 640 or so nucleotide sequences that were highly shared and had low generation probability. A later analysis calculated a clonal expansion index for each public chain from normalized within-repertoire ranks of inferred template counts. A later analysis computed generation probabilities with a VDJ recombination model fitted to out-of-frame rearrangements, and checked the results against IGoR. In a later analysis, hypergeometric tests were used to score TCR-TCR, TCR-HLA and TCR-CMV co-occurrence, with a repertoire-size bias correction applied to TCR pairs. False discovery rates were estimated in a later analysis by permuting HLA or CMV assignments 20 times. A later analysis grouped co-occurring TCRs with DBSCAN, adding TCRdist sequence similarity when clustering within HLA-allele-positive subsets. Co-occurrence clustering excluded repertoires with fewer than 30,000 or more than 120,000 public chains, plus five with anomalous nucleotide sharing. TCRdb provides this immuneACCESS table in a form limited to in-frame rearrangements. Some clones are lacking; in checked studies, under half of them reflect an unresolved V gene, and why the rest are absent is not known. That table gives V, J and clone size, and the DNA gave D and trimming. The sample table lists under 250,000 clones, around four fifths of them with a count of one. The top ten clones comprise 0.4% to 0.6% of the sample.

From cysteine to phenylalanine, the CDR3 is 13 amino acids long. Just CDR3 DNA is preserved here, 39 bases in frame from base 1. CDR1 SGHAT and CDR2 FQNNGV were looked up in the germline V gene. On this clone: The antigen this receptor binds is unknown. At one boundary the junction diverges from the germline segment, which might be a read error. This specimen includes other DNA sequences encoding the same CDR3.

The sample consisted of PBMCs. This receptor was taken from a boy aged 5-17 years in good health and CMV-seronegative. The chain is assembled from TRBV11-2 and TRBJ1-1; too little of a D gene remains to name it. At the DNA level, the sequence is TGTGCCAGCAGCTTACGGGTGAACACTGAGGCTTTCTTT. This translates into CASSLRVNTEAFF.